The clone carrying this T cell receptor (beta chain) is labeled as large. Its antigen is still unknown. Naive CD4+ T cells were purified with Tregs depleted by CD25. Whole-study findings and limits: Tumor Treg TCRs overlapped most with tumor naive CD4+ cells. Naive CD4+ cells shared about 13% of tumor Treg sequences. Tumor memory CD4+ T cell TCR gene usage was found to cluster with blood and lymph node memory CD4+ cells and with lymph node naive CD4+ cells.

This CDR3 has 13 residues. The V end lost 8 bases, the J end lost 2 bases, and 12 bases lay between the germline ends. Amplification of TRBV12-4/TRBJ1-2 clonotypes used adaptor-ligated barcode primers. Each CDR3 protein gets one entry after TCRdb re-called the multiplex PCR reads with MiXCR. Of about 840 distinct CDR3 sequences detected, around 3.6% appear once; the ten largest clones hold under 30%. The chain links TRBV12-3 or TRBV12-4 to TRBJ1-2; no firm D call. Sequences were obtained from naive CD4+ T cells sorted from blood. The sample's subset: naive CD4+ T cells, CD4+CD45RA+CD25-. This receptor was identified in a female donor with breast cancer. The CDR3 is CASWAGGNYGYTF. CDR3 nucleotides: TGTGCCAGCTGGGCGGGAGGGAACTATGGCTACACCTTC.